A single sample is the source of the 19 T cell receptor beta chains below, sequenced in a study of T cells in localized non-small cell lung cancer. TCRdb's copy holds only in-frame clones and misses some; the assay was immunoSEQ multiplex PCR. The sample includes tens of thousands of clones, approximately 88% of them seen just once. Material: peripheral blood, obtained before any cancer treatment. Source of these receptors: a man between 40 and 70 years old with stage I squamous cell lung carcinoma.

This sequence joins TRBV6-5 and TRBJ2-7; 8 nucleotides match TRBD1. The V segment lost 1 base and the J segment 0 bases; nucleotides outside the gene matches: 2. The germline gives CDR1 MNHEY, CDR2 SVGAGI. This CDR3 contains 15 residues. The CDR3 spells CASSYYRGSSYEQYF. In nucleotides, the CDR3 is TGTGCCAGCAGTTACTACAGGGGGAGCTCCTACGAGCAGTACTTC.

The CDR3 spells CASSLVRTGGNEQYF. CDR3 in DNA: TGCGCCAGCAGCTTGGTTCGGACAGGGGGAAACGAGCAGTACTTC. The chain uses TRBV5-1 and TRBJ2-7; the match to TRBD1 covers 10 bases. CDR1 and CDR2 (germline): SGHRS, YFSETQ. The length of the CDR3 is 15 residues. J was trimmed by 5 bases and V by 0 bases; bases with no gene match: 5.

The V call is TRBV7-2, the J call TRBJ1-2; 8 bases fit TRBD1. V dropped 5 bases and J dropped 4; count of bases not matched to a gene: 12. The CDR3 has 16 amino acids. The germline V gene encodes CDR1 SGHTA and CDR2 FQGNSA. CDR3 region: CASSPRTGLTGYGYTF. The CDR3 coding sequence is TGTGCCAGCAGCCCCCGGACAGGGCTTACCGGCTATGGCTACACCTTC.

This clone was observed once. This chain uses TRBV6-6 with TRBJ1-2, with 7 bases matching TRBD1. The CDR3 length is 14 residues. Germline V gene sequence: CDR1 MNHNY, CDR2 SVGAGI (reference sequence). The V segment lost 5 bases and the J segment 3 bases; nucleotides outside the gene matches: 6. CDR3 coding DNA: TGTGCCAGCAGTCGACAGGGTTCGGACTATGGCTACACCTTC. Amino acid sequence: CASSRQGSDYGYTF.

The chain combines TRBV4-1 with TRBJ2-2, with D perhaps given as TRBD1 or TRBD2 (5 bases each). V gave up 4 bases and J gave up 9 bases, with 24 bases separating them. This CDR3 is 17 amino acids long. CDR1 MGHRA and CDR2 YSYEKL come from the germline V gene. This chain's CDR3 is CASSPPSSPPGRRELFF. The DNA for the CDR3 is TGCGCCAGCAGCCCCCCGTCCAGTCCTCCGGGACGAAGGGAGCTGTTTTTT.

The rearrangement uses TRBV10-2 and TRBJ2-5; D remains unclear. CDR1 WSHSY and CDR2 SAAADI come from the germline V gene. V lost 5 bases and J 4 bases, leaving 5 bases between the germline ends. The CDR3 length is 11 residues. CDR3 in amino acids: CASSSGETQYF. The CDR3 nucleotides are TGCGCCAGCAGTAGTGGAGAGACCCAGTACTTC.

The chain carries TRBV10-1 and TRBJ2-5; no definite D call. The CDR3 has 13 residues. Between the trimmed V and J ends, which lost 0 bases and 3 bases, there was a span of 5 bases. CDR1 is WNHNN, CDR2 SYGVQD, per germline (reference sequence). The CDR3 nucleotides read TGCGCCAGCAGTGAGTCTACCGAAGAGACCCAGTACTTC. This gives the protein CASSESTEETQYF.

The rearrangement uses TRBV6-5 and TRBJ2-5; D uncertain. V was shortened by 0 bases and J by 6 bases, with 17 bases between the two germline ends. Germline CDR1 is MNHEY and CDR2 is SVGAGI. The CDR3 extends over 16 amino acids. The CDR3 here is CASSYSNRNGMKTQYF. The CDR3 bases are TGTGCCAGCAGTTACTCGAATCGTAACGGTATGAAGACCCAGTACTTC.

The J gene is TRBJ1-4, the V gene TRBV11-3; D is uncertain. Germline CDR1 and CDR2: SGHNT and YENEEA. V was pared by 0 bases and J by 7 bases, with 9 bases between. This CDR3 is 14 amino acids long. The DNA of the CDR3 is TGTGCCAGCAGCTTAGAGGAGGGCCGTGAAAAACTGTTTTTT. Its translation: CASSLEEGREKLFF.

The chain combines TRBV21-1 with TRBJ1-5; the table's D call, TRBD1, has no DNA check behind it. TRBV21-1 is given as a pseudogene. The CDR3 totals 15 residues. DNA of the CDR3: TGTGCCAGCAGCTTTCAGGGGGCCGGGGTTCAGCCCCAGCATTTT. Encoded protein: CASSFQGAGVQPQHF.

The chain uses TRBV18 and TRBJ2-5; TRBD2 aligns across 15 bases. The CDR3 is 14 amino acids. V shed 8 bases and J 5 bases; nucleotides not matched to a gene: 3. Per the germline V gene, CDR1 is KGHSH and CDR2 is LQKENI. CDR3 residues: CASAGTSGGETQYF. The CDR3 bases are TGTGCCAGCGCCGGGACTAGCGGGGGGGAGACCCAGTACTTC.

The chain recombines TRBV14 with TRBJ2-2, with 8 bases identical to TRBD2. The CDR3 totals 16 residues. Trimming cost V 4 bases and J 3 bases; bases outside gene matches: 7. The germline CDR1 and CDR2 sequences are SGHDN and FVKESK. In DNA, the CDR3 is TGTGCCAGCAGCCGAGCCATAGCGGGGTACACCGGGGAGCTGTTTTTT. Amino acid sequence: CASSRAIAGYTGELFF.

The rearrangement uses TRBV29-1 and TRBJ2-3; 16 nucleotides agree with TRBD2. Germline V CDR1 and CDR2: SQVTM, ANQGSEA. The ends lost 7 bases at V and 3 bases at J; junction bases unmatched: 10. The CDR3 length is 17 residues. CDR3 amino acids: CSALTGTSGGGTDTQYF. The CDR3 DNA follows: TGCAGCGCCTTAACCGGGACTAGCGGGGGGGGTACAGATACGCAGTATTTT.

This chain joins TRBV5-6 and TRBJ1-6; maybe TRBD1 (5 bases). Germline V lookup: CDR1 SGHDT, CDR2 YYEEEE. V was trimmed by 0 bases and J by 7 bases, leaving 14 bases between them. CDR3 length equals 16 residues. The CDR3 nucleotides are TGTGCCAGCAGCTTGGGTGGGGCCACTCGGAATTCACCCCTCCACTTT. Amino acid sequence: CASSLGGATRNSPLHF. The full variable domain, in which reference TRBV5-6 and TRBJ1-6 provide the parts outside the CDR3, is DAGVTQSPTHLIKTRGQQVTLRCSPKSGHDTVSWYQQALGQGPQFIFQYYEEEERQRGNFPDRFSGHQFPNYSSELNVNALLLGDSALYLCASSLGGATRNSPLHFGNGTRLTVT.

The chain joins TRBV6-1 to TRBJ2-3; D is perhaps TRBD2 (7 bases). Germline CDR1 is MNHNS and CDR2 is SASEGT. CDR3 length: 13 residues. V shed 7 bases and J shed 4 bases, with 12 bases lying between them. The CDR3 reads CASTGGGADTQYF. The CDR3 bases are TGTGCCAGCACGGGGGGCGGGGCAGATACGCAGTATTTT.

In this sample, this clone turned up a few times. CDR3 region: CASSFAKGSTEAFF. CDR3 nucleotides: TGTGCCAGCAGTTTTGCCAAGGGGAGCACTGAAGCTTTCTTT. The genes are TRBV27 and TRBJ1-1; D is possibly TRBD1 (5 bases). The V end was cut by 3 bases, the J end by 4 bases, with 12 bases between. Germline V CDR1 and CDR2: MNHEY, SMNVEV (reference sequence). The CDR3 loop spans 14 amino acids.

The chain is built from TRBV7-3 and TRBJ2-1; no definite D call. CDR3 size: 14 residues. Deletions cut 5 bases from V and 3 bases from J, with 11 bases between. Per the germline V gene, CDR1 is SGHTA and CDR2 is FQGTGA. This CDR3 is CASSLRASYNEQFF. CDR3 sequence (DNA): TGTGCCAGCAGCCTCCGGGCCAGCTACAATGAGCAGTTCTTC. The entire variable domain, with the rest obtained from reference TRBV7-3 and TRBJ2-1, is as follows: GAGVSQTPSNKVTEKGKYVELRCDPISGHTALYWYRQSLGQGPEFLIYFQGTGAADDSGLPNDRFFAVRPEGSVSTLKIQRTERGDSAVYLCASSLRASYNEQFFGPGTRLTVL.

This chain uses TRBV6-6 with TRBJ1-4; a weak D match, TRBD1 (6 bases). Deletions cut 7 bases from V and 5 bases from J, with 17 bases between. Germline values: CDR1 MNHNY, CDR2 SVGAGI (reference sequence). This CDR3 has 15 residues. The CDR3 DNA reads TGTGCCAGCACGCTTGAGGGGACACCGAATGAAAAACTGTTTTTT. Protein: CASTLEGTPNEKLFF.

The chain recombines TRBV5-1 with TRBJ1-1, with unresolved D. This CDR3 has 15 amino acids. In germline, CDR1 is SGHRS, CDR2 YFSETQ. Trimming took off 4 bases at V and 5 bases at J, with 18 bases between the two ends. The chain's CDR3 is CASSPTVSGPTEAFF. The CDR3 nucleotides are TGCGCCAGCAGCCCGACCGTTAGTGGGCCTACTGAAGCTTTCTTT.